The T cell receptor beta chain under discussion was sequenced for a study of T cell responses to AZD1222 COVID-19 vaccine. V shed 2 bases and J shed 4 bases, with 8 bases lying between them. Germline values: CDR1 SGHTA, CDR2 FQGNSA. The CDR3 has 13 amino acids. The data were produced by immunoSEQ multiplex PCR, yet TCRdb's version contains in-frame clones alone and is incomplete. The table has about 56,000 clones, over 70% seen once; the top ten hold approximately 14%. The sequence derives from an adult in good health. Sample: peripheral blood, taken on day 0 of AZD1222 vaccination. The genes are TRBV7-2 and TRBJ1-2, with no clear D. The CDR3 DNA follows: TGTGCCAGCAGCTTATTGCCACTCTATGGCTACACCTTC. It is translated as CASSLLPLYGYTF.